The 26 T cell receptor beta chains below were found in one sample sequenced in a study of radiation and T cells in renal cell carcinoma. The time point was: baseline pretreatment blood. Treatment described: 15 Gy SBRT to primary tumor, nephrectomy 4 weeks later. The data were produced by immunoSEQ multiplex PCR, yet TCRdb's version contains in-frame clones alone and is incomplete. Counted here are approximately 100,000 clones, 65% to 90% occurring once; the ten biggest clones make up almost 8%. The sample in question was blood, obtained from a patient whose treatment included radiotherapy and nephrectomy. The source of these receptors is a man between 50 and 59 years old with renal cell carcinoma.

The chain couples TRBV2 to TRBJ2-7; no firm D call. The CDR3 spans 13 residues. The germline gives CDR1 SNHLY, CDR2 FYNNEI. Trimming took off 3 bases at V and 3 bases at J, with 9 bases between the two ends. Here the CDR3 reads CASSDRAGYEQYF. The CDR3, as DNA: TGTGCCAGCAGTGATAGAGCAGGCTACGAGCAGTACTTC.

The rearrangement joins TRBV4-2 to TRBJ2-3, with no clear D. In germline, CDR1 is LGHNA, CDR2 YNFKEQ. Trimming cost V 1 base and J 6 bases, with 20 bases left between them. The CDR3 spans 17 residues. CDR3 loop: CASSQGLGGPVMDTQYF. CDR3 DNA: TGTGCCAGCAGCCAAGGCCTCGGCGGACCAGTTATGGATACGCAGTATTTT.

This chain links TRBV20-1 with TRBJ2-5; D possibly corresponds to TRBD2 (6 bases). Trimming removed 2 bases from V and 7 bases from J, with 8 bases in between. This CDR3 spans 11 amino acids. Germline V gene data show CDR1 as DFQATT and CDR2 as SNEGSKA (reference sequence). The CDR3 coding sequence is TGCAGTGCTAGATCGGGGGTGACCCAGTACTTC. Its protein is CSARSGVTQYF.

This clone was picked up one time. The chain combines TRBV28 with TRBJ1-2; tentative D call: TRBD1 (6 bases). The CDR3 contains 14 residues. CDR1 MDHEN and CDR2 SYDVKM come from the germline V gene. CDR3 coding DNA: TGTGCTACAACGGACAGACCGGGAACCTATGGCTACACCTTC. Amino acids: CATTDRPGTYGYTF.

The rearrangement joins TRBV27 to TRBJ2-1, with a possible D match to TRBD1 (6 bases). The V and J ends lost 5 bases and 3 bases respectively, with 23 bases between them. Germline V gene data show CDR1 as MNHEY and CDR2 as SMNVEV (reference sequence). The CDR3 runs 18 residues. The CDR3 DNA is TGTGCCAGCAGTCCTTACCCGGACAGCCGAAAAAACTACAATGAGCAGTTCTTC. It specifies CASSPYPDSRKNYNEQFF.

This chain joins TRBV23-1 and TRBJ2-5, with D possibly being TRBD2 (5 bases). TRBV23-1 is noted as an ORF with a role that remains uncertain. V lost 0 bases and J lost 2, with 10 bases in between. This CDR3 has 15 residues. CDR3 region: CASSQSPRGQETQYF. Here the CDR3 DNA reads TGCGCCAGCAGTCAATCGCCCCGGGGACAAGAGACCCAGTACTTC.

V and J are TRBV6-1 and TRBJ2-7; D is unclear. Trimming removed 5 bases from V and 8 bases from J, with 22 bases in between. Germline values: CDR1 MNHNS, CDR2 SASEGT. The CDR3 loop spans 15 amino acids. The CDR3: CASSRPLDPTTKQYF. The CDR3 nucleotides are TGTGCCAGCAGTAGACCTTTGGACCCAACTACAAAGCAGTACTTC.

The chain couples TRBV7-8 to TRBJ2-5, with D possibly TRBD1 on 5 matching bases. Per germline, CDR1 SGHVS and CDR2 FQNEAQ. The CDR3 has 12 residues. Between the trimmed V and J ends, which lost 8 bases and 4 bases, there was a span of 11 bases. This CDR3 reads CASATRGETQYF. Here the CDR3 DNA reads TGTGCCAGCGCTACAAGGGGAGAGACCCAGTACTTC.

The J gene is TRBJ2-1, the V gene TRBV5-4, with a possible D match to TRBD2 (5 bases). CDR3 size: 15 residues. Germline V gene lookup returns CDR1 SGHNT and CDR2 YYREEE (reference sequence). Trimming cost V 0 bases and J 0 bases, with 7 bases left between them. The CDR3 DNA sequence: TGTGCCAGCAGCTTGGGAGAGGGCTCCTACAATGAGCAGTTCTTC. This codes for CASSLGEGSYNEQFF.

This clone appeared a few times. The chain has TRBV27 and TRBJ2-4; no reliable D call. Germline CDR1 is MNHEY and CDR2 is SMNVEV (reference sequence). CDR3 length: 13 residues. Trimming took off 0 bases at V and 8 bases at J, with 8 bases between the two ends. The chain's CDR3 is CASSLSGRDIQYF. The CDR3, as DNA: TGTGCCAGCAGTTTATCGGGTAGGGACATTCAGTACTTC.

The rearrangement joins TRBV5-1 to TRBJ2-5, with D tentatively TRBD2 (5 bases). This CDR3 comprises 13 residues. V was trimmed by 4 bases and J by 2 bases, leaving 9 bases between them. Germline V CDR1 and CDR2: SGHRS, YFSETQ. CDR3 region: CASSQTIQETQYF. DNA for the CDR3: TGCGCCAGCAGCCAGACTATTCAAGAGACCCAGTACTTC. Combining the CDR3 with reference TRBV5-1 and TRBJ2-5 gives the whole variable domain KAGVTQTPRYLIKTRGQQVTLSCSPISGHRSVSWYQQTPGQGLQFLFEYFSETQRNKGNFPGRFSGRQFSNSRSEMNVSTLELGDSALYLCASSQTIQETQYFGPGTRLLVL.

The rearrangement links TRBV9 to TRBJ2-2, with D perhaps matching TRBD1 (7 bases). The CDR3 consists of 15 residues. The V and J ends lost 4 bases and 2 bases respectively, with 12 bases between them. The germline V gene has CDR1 SGDLS and CDR2 YYNGEE. Here the CDR3 reads CASSSGGSNTGELFF. The CDR3 region has the DNA TGTGCCAGCAGCTCAGGGGGGAGTAACACCGGGGAGCTGTTTTTT.

This chain joins TRBV2 and TRBJ2-7; 9 bases agree with TRBD1. CDR1 is SNHLY and CDR2 is FYNNEI in the germline V gene. The J segment lost 7 bases and the V segment lost 6 bases, leaving 10 bases of the junction unmatched. There are 14 residues in the CDR3. Written as DNA, the CDR3 is TGTGCCAGCAGCGCCGGGACAGGGCTTTATGAGCAGTACTTC. It codes for CASSAGTGLYEQYF.

The rearrangement uses TRBV4-1 and TRBJ1-2, with D hard to call. Germline CDR1 reads MGHRA; CDR2 reads YSYEKL. Trimming stripped 3 bases from V and 8 bases from J, with 19 bases between. The CDR3 totals 15 residues. This CDR3 is CASSQSRGNSFGYTF. CDR3 sequence (DNA): TGCGCCAGCAGCCAGTCTAGAGGGAACTCCTTCGGCTACACCTTC.

J is TRBJ2-3 and V is TRBV6-5, with 9 bases that match TRBD2. V was clipped by 0 bases and J by 4 bases; unmatched bases: 5. The CDR3 sequence is 16 residues long. Germline lookup yields CDR1 MNHEY and CDR2 SVGAGI. The CDR3 is CASSYSGGGAPDTQYF. In DNA form, the CDR3 reads TGTGCCAGCAGTTACTCGGGCGGGGGGGCCCCAGATACGCAGTATTTT.

The chain combines TRBV5-1 with TRBJ2-1; a weak D match, TRBD1 (6 bases). The CDR3 is 12 amino acids. Germline CDR1 and CDR2: SGHRS and YFSETQ. Trimming removed 7 bases at V and 5 bases at J, with 10 bases between. The CDR3 sequence is CASGRGDNEQFF. The CDR3 bases are TGCGCCAGCGGCAGGGGAGACAATGAGCAGTTCTTC.

The chain uses TRBV5-1 and TRBJ2-2, with 8 bases that match TRBD1. Looked up from germline, CDR1 is SGHRS and CDR2 is YFSETQ. CDR3 size: 16 residues. V was pared by 5 bases and J by 3 bases, with 9 bases of the junction left unmatched. CDR3 DNA sequence: TGCGCCAGCAGTCCCGACAGGGGCGCGCACACCGGGGAGCTGTTTTTT. Protein product: CASSPDRGAHTGELFF.

V is TRBV2 and J is TRBJ2-7; 7 bases align to TRBD1. The J segment lost 1 base and the V segment lost 6 bases, leaving 6 bases of the junction unmatched. The CDR3 has 14 amino acids. The germline gives CDR1 SNHLY, CDR2 FYNNEI. In DNA, the CDR3 is TGTGCCAGCAGAGGGACAGTTGTATCCTACGAGCAGTACTTC. Translating gives CASRGTVVSYEQYF.

V and J are TRBV5-1 and TRBJ2-5; 7 bases match TRBD2. Germline assignment: CDR1 SGHRS and CDR2 YFSETQ. V lost 0 bases, J lost 5 bases, and 7 bases stayed unmatched. The CDR3 extends over 15 amino acids. The CDR3 here is CASSLGRGVRETQYF. DNA of the CDR3: TGCGCCAGCAGCTTGGGACGGGGGGTGCGGGAGACCCAGTACTTC.

This rearrangement joins TRBV6-5 to TRBJ1-5, with D uncertain. Germline lookup yields CDR1 MNHEY and CDR2 SVGAGI. Between the trimmed V and J ends, which lost 0 bases and 7 bases, there was a span of 7 bases. This CDR3 spans 13 amino acids. CDR3 loop: CASSYSLLQPQHF. DNA for the CDR3: TGTGCCAGCAGTTACTCGTTGTTACAGCCCCAGCATTTT.

The chain uses TRBV29-1 and TRBJ2-3; either TRBD1 or TRBD2 may supply D (5 bases each). V shed 7 bases and J shed 5 bases, with 10 bases lying between them. Germline CDR1 and CDR2: SQVTM and ANQGSEA. This CDR3 is 11 amino acids long. The CDR3 coding sequence is TGCAGCGGCTTGAGGGGAGATACGCAGTATTTT. Residues: CSGLRGDTQYF.

The sample holds a few counts of this clone. V and J are TRBV29-1 and TRBJ1-1; a weak D match, TRBD1 (5 bases). Germline lookup yields CDR1 SQVTM and CDR2 ANQGSEA. This CDR3 is 14 amino acids long. V lost 3 bases to trimming and J lost 4 bases, with 15 bases between them. The CDR3 sequence: CSVEVQGSGTEAFF. The CDR3 DNA sequence: TGCAGCGTTGAGGTCCAGGGATCCGGCACTGAAGCTTTCTTT. The full variable domain, with the rest looked up from reference TRBV29-1 and TRBJ1-1, is SAVISQKPSRDICQRGTSLTIQCQVDSQVTMMFWYRQQPGQSLTLIATANQGSEATYESGFVIDKFPISRPNLTFSTLTVSNMSPEDSSIYLCSVEVQGSGTEAFFGQGTRLTVV.

The chain couples TRBV14 to TRBJ2-5; 11 bases are shared with TRBD2. Germline V gene lookup returns CDR1 SGHDN and CDR2 FVKESK. The V segment lost 0 bases and the J segment 1 base; nucleotides outside the gene matches: 16. The CDR3 contains 21 residues. The CDR3 nucleotides read TGTGCCAGCAGCCAAGAATTCGGAGGGACTAGCGGAAATACCTTCCAAGAGACCCAGTACTTC. This codes for CASSQEFGGTSGNTFQETQYF.

The gene calls are TRBV6-1 and TRBJ1-1; D not certain. CDR3 length: 14 amino acids. CDR1 MNHNS and CDR2 SASEGT come from the germline V gene. Trimming took off 1 base at V and 2 bases at J, with 8 bases between the two ends. This CDR3 reads CASSEGPRNTEAFF. The CDR3 DNA follows: TGTGCCAGCAGTGAAGGCCCGCGAAACACTGAAGCTTTCTTT.

As for this clone: This sample also contains other DNA sequences that code for the same CDR3. J is TRBJ2-1 and V is TRBV27; the D is unclear. CDR3 length: 13 amino acids. V lost 0 bases and J 7 bases, leaving 7 bases between the germline ends. Germline CDR1 MNHEY, CDR2 SMNVEV (reference sequence). The CDR3 sequence is CASSLSQGNEQFF. DNA for the CDR3: TGTGCCAGCAGTTTATCGCAAGGGAATGAGCAGTTCTTC.

The chain is built from TRBV28 and TRBJ2-7; no clear D. The germline V and J ends were trimmed by 7 bases and 4 bases, with 14 bases remaining between them. The CDR3 runs 13 residues. CDR1 is MDHEN, CDR2 SYDVKM, per germline. In nucleotides, the CDR3 is TGTGCCAGCACAACATCAGCCGCATACGAGCAGTACTTC. Translating gives CASTTSAAYEQYF.